This TCR beta chain was obtained from a study of human T cells and chemical hapten exposure. Time point defined: patch test 2, 6 weeks after DPC sensitization. Treatment defined: therapeutic diphenylcyclopropenone sensitization with weekly scalp DPC. Points from the study as a whole: DPC sensitization produced no change in TCRs with frequency above 1 in 1000. Expanded TCR sets contained significantly more large CDR3 similarity clusters than controls.

The germline gives CDR1 DFQATT, CDR2 SNEGSKA (reference sequence). V lost 7 bases and J lost 1, with 10 bases in between. The CDR3 is 13 residues long. TCRdb recomputed calls from the RACE reads with MiXCR, one row per CDR3 protein. The table lists more than 110,000 distinct CDR3 sequences, about an eighth of them singletons. The sample holds a few counts of this clonotype. Antigen specificity is unknown. The sample in question was whole blood, obtained in connection with sensitization to the hapten diphenylcyclopropenone (DPC). The chain links TRBV20-1 to TRBJ2-2; D is perhaps TRBD2 (6 bases). This TCR was sampled from a woman aged 50 to 65 with alopecia areata. Some clones in this sample may be carry-over from other donors' samples. CDR3 coding DNA: TGCAGTGGTCGGCGGGGGAACACCGGGGAGCTGTTTTTT. Its translation is CSGRRGNTGELFF.